This T cell receptor beta chain came from a study of blood T cell repertoires in COVID-19. Looking at the study overall: Spain, Italy and the United States supplied samples that represented acute and convalescent COVID-19. The cDNA or gDNA used as material had been derived from T cells, B-cell-depleted T cells, or PBMCs.

Assay used: immunoSEQ multiplex PCR; TCRdb lists only in-frame clones, some missing. The sample comprises about 270,000 clones, about 86% of which are singletons, and around 12% rests with the top ten. The CDR3 runs to 16 residues. V shed 4 bases and J 5 bases; nucleotides not matched to a gene: 5. In germline, CDR1 is SGHTA, CDR2 FQGTGA. The specimen sequenced was peripheral blood. This clonotype was obtained from a woman aged 65 to 85 with COVID-19, enrolled during active disease. V usage is TRBV7-3 and J usage is TRBJ2-5; 15 nucleotides line up with TRBD2. In DNA, the CDR3 is TGTGCCAGCAGCTCCGGACTAGCGGGGGGGCGGGAGACCCAGTACTTC. It specifies CASSSGLAGGRETQYF.